These 26 T cell receptor beta chains came from one sample sequenced in a study of early T cells in non-severe SARS-CoV-2 infection. Using its own MiXCR run on the 5' RACE reads, TCRdb lists one record per CDR3 protein. Seen here are roughly 51,000 distinct CDR3 sequences, roughly 8.2% observed once, and the top ten hold 10% to 13%. The starting material was whole blood, obtained at baseline. The receptors were gathered from an adult who was a healthcare worker with PCR-confirmed SARS-CoV-2 infection or an uninfected control (not recorded which).

V and J are TRBV5-1 and TRBJ2-2; TRBD2 might be the D (5 bases). From germline, CDR1 is SGHRS and CDR2 YFSETQ. The length of the CDR3 is 16 residues. V was cut by 4 bases and J by 2 bases, with 15 bases left in between. The CDR3 nucleotides are TGCGCCAGCAGCCCCATTGGTGGGAGCAACACCGGGGAGCTGTTTTTT. Protein: CASSPIGGSNTGELFF.

The CDR3 reads CASRKRWDSGGDSSYNEQFF. CDR3 sequence (DNA): TGTGCCAGCAGAAAAAGGTGGGATAGTGGAGGGGATTCATCGTACAATGAGCAGTTCTTC. The V call is TRBV7-9, the J call TRBJ2-1, with a possible D match to TRBD2 (6 bases). V lost 6 bases, J lost 4 bases, and 31 bases lay in between. CDR1 is SEHNR, CDR2 FQNEAQ, per germline (reference sequence). The CDR3 is 20 residues long.

A few counts support this clonotype. This rearrangement joins TRBV12-3 or TRBV12-4 to TRBJ2-7; D possibly uses TRBD1 or TRBD2 (5 bases each). The CDR3 contains 13 residues. The V and J ends lost 7 bases and 3 bases respectively, with 13 bases between them. This CDR3 reads CASTGTRHYEQYF. CDR3 in DNA: TGTGCCAGCACCGGGACGAGGCACTACGAGCAGTACTTC.

The chain couples TRBV7-9 to TRBJ1-1; TRBD1 aligns across 7 bases. The CDR3 has 12 amino acids. With V trimmed by 7 bases and J by 8 bases, 7 bases remained unmatched. From germline, CDR1 is SEHNR and CDR2 FQNEAQ (reference sequence). The CDR3: CASTRTGLEAFF. CDR3 coding DNA: TGTGCCAGCACCCGGACAGGCTTGGAAGCTTTCTTT.

This chain uses TRBV20-1 with TRBJ1-5; 7 nucleotides align to TRBD1. Losses at the gene ends were 6 bases for V and 1 base for J; bases not matched to a gene: 3. Per the germline V gene, CDR1 is DFQATT and CDR2 is SNEGSKA (reference sequence). The CDR3 runs to 13 residues. CDR3 amino acids: CSAAGGSNQPQHF. The CDR3 coding sequence is TGCAGTGCCGCAGGGGGAAGCAATCAGCCCCAGCATTTT.

This clonotype was detected a few times. The chain is built from TRBV27 and TRBJ2-7, with no clear D. CDR3 length: 14 amino acids. Germline V lookup: CDR1 MNHEY, CDR2 SMNVEV (reference sequence). Trimming removed 0 bases from V and 1 base from J, with 7 bases in between. CDR3 sequence (DNA): TGTGCCAGCAGTTTATCCAGTTGGTCCTACGAGCAGTACTTC. It translates to CASSLSSWSYEQYF.

The chain uses TRBV7-9 and TRBJ2-6, with TRBD2 as a possible D gene (7 bases). Germline CDR1 is SEHNR and CDR2 is FQNEAQ (reference sequence). V was trimmed by 0 bases and J by 0 bases, leaving 15 bases between them. CDR3 length: 19 residues. This CDR3 reads CASSLAGGTTRSGANVLTF. As DNA, the CDR3 is TGTGCCAGCAGCTTAGCGGGAGGGACAACCCGCTCTGGGGCCAACGTCCTGACTTTC.

The V and J genes are TRBV3-1 and TRBJ2-2; 10 bases line up with TRBD2. The CDR3 is 14 residues long. Germline CDR1 LGHDT, CDR2 YNNKEL (reference sequence). Trimming took 8 bases from V and 4 from J; bases not matched to a gene: 4. The CDR3 sequence: CASGLAGATGELFF. The CDR3 bases are TGTGCCAGCGGTCTAGCGGGAGCCACCGGGGAGCTGTTTTTT.

This clonotype was seen a handful of times. J is TRBJ2-1 and V is TRBV18, with 8 bases fitting TRBD1. CDR3 length: 14 residues. V lost 1 base and J lost 7; bases outside the gene matches: 3. Germline CDR1 and CDR2: KGHSH and LQKENI. The CDR3 sequence is CASSPHQGANEQFF. Here the CDR3 DNA reads TGTGCCAGCTCACCACATCAGGGGGCGAATGAGCAGTTCTTC.

Only a few counts were recorded for this clonotype. This chain uses TRBV9 with TRBJ2-1; 9 positions match TRBD1. The CDR3 sequence is 14 residues long. Germline lookup yields CDR1 SGDLS and CDR2 YYNGEE. V lost 2 bases, J lost 7 bases, and 4 bases stayed unmatched. Here the CDR3 reads CASSVGTGWNEQFF. In DNA form, the CDR3 reads TGTGCCAGCAGCGTCGGGACAGGGTGGAATGAGCAGTTCTTC.

This clonotype has at least ten counts. V gene TRBV4-3 combines with J gene TRBJ2-1; the D is unclear. Germline CDR1 LGHNA, CDR2 YSLEER. The CDR3 length is 15 residues. V shed 0 bases and J shed 3 bases, with 9 bases lying between them. Written as DNA, the CDR3 is TGCGCCAGCAGCCAAGATCGTGCGATCTACAATGAGCAGTTCTTC. It is translated as CASSQDRAIYNEQFF.

Within the sample, this clonotype is medium-sized. This sequence joins TRBV29-1 and TRBJ2-7; D gene ambiguous. This CDR3 is built from 13 residues. V was shortened by 8 bases and J by 7 bases, with 21 bases between the two germline ends. Germline V gene data show CDR1 as SQVTM and CDR2 as ANQGSEA. CDR3 DNA: TGCAGCCCCCGCAGAGGCCCCTCGAGGGAGCAGTACTTC. This encodes CSPRRGPSREQYF.

The table lists this clonotype with many counts. The chain employs TRBV7-8 and TRBJ2-3; 9 positions agree with TRBD2. From germline, CDR1 is SGHVS and CDR2 FQNEAQ. V dropped 1 base and J dropped 5; count of bases not matched to a gene: 10. This CDR3 region has 17 residues. The CDR3 bases are TGTGCCAGCAGCTTAGTGCGTAGCGGGAGTCATGTAGATACGCAGTATTTT. Protein: CASSLVRSGSHVDTQYF.

This chain connects TRBV30 to TRBJ1-2; no reliable D call. The CDR3 has 15 residues. The germline V and J ends were trimmed by 3 bases and 0 bases, with 14 bases remaining between them. Looked up from germline, CDR1 is GTSNPN and CDR2 is SVGIG (reference sequence). The CDR3 loop reads CAWSHADGANYGYTF. In DNA form, the CDR3 reads TGTGCCTGGAGCCACGCGGACGGAGCTAACTATGGCTACACCTTC.

In its sample, this clonotype was seen many times. The chain couples TRBV6-2 or TRBV6-3 to TRBJ2-7; TRBD1 agrees at 8 bases. Per the germline V gene, CDR1 is MNHEY and CDR2 is SVGEGT. The V segment lost 5 bases and the J segment 1 base; nucleotides outside the gene matches: 7. The CDR3 has 15 amino acids. In nucleotides, the CDR3 is TGTGCCAGCAGTCAACGATGGACAGGGTCCTACGAGCAGTACTTC. Its protein is CASSQRWTGSYEQYF.

The rearrangement joins TRBV27 to TRBJ2-7; D is uncertain. The CDR3 has 13 amino acids. Trimming took 4 bases from V and 7 from J, leaving 14 bases between them. Germline V gives CDR1 MNHEY, CDR2 SMNVEV (reference sequence). The CDR3 sequence is CASSSLLGVEQYF. The CDR3 bases are TGTGCCAGCAGTTCCCTCCTTGGGGTGGAGCAGTACTTC.

This clonotype was seen ten or more times. The V gene is TRBV3-1, the J gene TRBJ2-7; the D gene is possibly TRBD1 (5 bases). Germline V gene lookup returns CDR1 LGHDT and CDR2 YNNKEL (reference sequence). V lost 0 bases, J lost 5 bases, and 11 bases lay in between. CDR3 size: 14 residues. The CDR3 here is CASSQENLRDEQYF. The CDR3 nucleotides are TGTGCCAGCAGCCAAGAAAACCTCAGGGACGAGCAGTACTTC.

This clonotype was counted between two and nine times. The rearrangement joins TRBV29-1 to TRBJ2-3; TRBD2 matches 7 bases. CDR1 SQVTM and CDR2 ANQGSEA come from the germline V gene. V trimming: 7 bases; J trimming: 0 bases; junction bases outside the gene matches: 4. The CDR3 extends over 13 amino acids. The chain's CDR3 is CSGGSGSTDTQYF. DNA of the CDR3: TGCAGCGGAGGTAGCGGGAGCACAGATACGCAGTATTTT.

The chain carries TRBV7-6 and TRBJ2-5; D is perhaps TRBD2 (6 bases). Between the trimmed V and J ends, which lost 5 bases and 4 bases, there was a span of 14 bases. Looked up from germline, CDR1 is SGHVS and CDR2 is FNYEAQ. This CDR3 has 14 amino acids. The CDR3 sequence is CASSTVTRGETQYF. The DNA of the CDR3 is TGTGCCAGCAGCACGGTCACGCGGGGAGAGACCCAGTACTTC.

This clonotype turned up a few times. The chain is built from TRBV9 and TRBJ2-7; 9 bases align to TRBD2. In germline, CDR1 is SGDLS, CDR2 YYNGEE. With 4 bases clipped from V and 3 bases from J, the junction kept 14 bases outside the gene matches. This CDR3 is built from 17 residues. The CDR3 DNA reads as TGTGCCAGCAGCCACGACGTATTACCGACTAGCGGCTACGAGCAGTACTTC. As protein: CASSHDVLPTSGYEQYF.

On this clonotype: A single base separates this from a much larger clone, so it may be a read error. The gene calls are TRBV6-2 or TRBV6-3 and TRBJ1-5; D not resolved. V gave up 0 bases and J gave up 4 bases, with 16 bases separating them. The CDR3 spans 17 residues. Per germline, CDR1 MNHEY and CDR2 SVGEGT. As DNA, the CDR3 is TGTGCCAGCAGTTACTCCGGACTGGGTCTACTGAATCAGCCCCAGCATTTT. Protein sequence: CASSYSGLGLLNQPQHF.

The rearrangement joins TRBV5-4 to TRBJ2-7, with TRBD2 matching over 7 bases. Trimming cost V 7 bases and J 2 bases; bases outside gene matches: 6. This CDR3 is 13 amino acids long. The germline gives CDR1 SGHNT, CDR2 YYREEE (reference sequence). The CDR3 spells CASAIGGTYEQYF. The CDR3, as DNA: TGTGCCAGCGCCATCGGGGGGACCTACGAGCAGTACTTC.

This clonotype appeared many times. The rearrangement joins TRBV20-1 to TRBJ1-1; 7 bases line up with TRBD1. CDR1 and CDR2 (germline): DFQATT, SNEGSKA (reference sequence). V was clipped by 5 bases and J by 3 bases; unmatched bases: 9. The length of the CDR3 is 14 residues. CDR3 protein: CSAPTRQGDTEAFF. The CDR3 DNA reads TGCAGTGCTCCGACTCGACAGGGTGACACTGAAGCTTTCTTT.

The table lists this clonotype with a few counts. This chain joins TRBV7-9 and TRBJ2-1, with 7 bases aligning to TRBD2. Looked up from germline, CDR1 is SEHNR and CDR2 is FQNEAQ (reference sequence). This CDR3 has 16 residues. With 3 bases clipped from V and 0 bases from J, the junction kept 5 bases outside the gene matches. The CDR3, as DNA: TGTGCCAGCAGCTTCCTTAGGACTAGCTCCTACAATGAGCAGTTCTTC. Translating gives CASSFLRTSSYNEQFF.

Only a few counts were recorded for this clonotype. This sequence joins TRBV20-1 and TRBJ2-1; 7 nucleotides line up with TRBD1. J was trimmed by 5 bases and V by 5 bases; bases with no gene match: 9. Germline CDR1 DFQATT, CDR2 SNEGSKA (reference sequence). The CDR3 is 14 residues long. The CDR3 DNA is TGCAGTGCTGAAACAAACAGGGGACACAATGAGCAGTTCTTC. It is translated as CSAETNRGHNEQFF.

This clonotype was recorded a few times. The chain links TRBV12-3 or TRBV12-4 to TRBJ1-6; a possible D gene is TRBD1 (5 bases). Trimming removed 5 bases from V and 10 bases from J, with 12 bases in between. The CDR3 is made up of 13 amino acids. This CDR3 reads CASSLGWGSPLHF. The CDR3 DNA reads as TGTGCCAGCAGTCTTGGCTGGGGCTCACCCCTCCACTTT.